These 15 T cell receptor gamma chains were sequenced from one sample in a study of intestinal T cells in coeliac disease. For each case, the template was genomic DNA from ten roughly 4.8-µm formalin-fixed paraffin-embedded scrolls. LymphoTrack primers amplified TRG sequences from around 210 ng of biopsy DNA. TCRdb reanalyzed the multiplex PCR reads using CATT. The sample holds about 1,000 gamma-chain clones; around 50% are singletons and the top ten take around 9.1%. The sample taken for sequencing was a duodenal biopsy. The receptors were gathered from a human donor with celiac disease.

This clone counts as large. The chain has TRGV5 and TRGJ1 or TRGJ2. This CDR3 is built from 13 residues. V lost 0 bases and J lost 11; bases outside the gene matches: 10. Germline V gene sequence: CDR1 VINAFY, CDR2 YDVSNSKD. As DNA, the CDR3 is TGTGCCACCTGGGACAGGCCTAGGGAAGAGAAACTCTTT. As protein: CATWDRPREEKLF.

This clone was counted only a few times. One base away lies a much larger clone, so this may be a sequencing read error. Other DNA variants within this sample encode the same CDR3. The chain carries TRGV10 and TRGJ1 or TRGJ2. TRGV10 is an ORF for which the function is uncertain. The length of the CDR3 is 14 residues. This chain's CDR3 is CAAWDLVNYYKKLF. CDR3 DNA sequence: TGTGCCGCGTGGGATTTGGTGAATTATTATAAGAAACTCTTT.

The CDR3 bases are TGTGCTGCGTGGGATTTTTTGTTAAATTATTATAAGAAACTCTTT. This translates into CAAWDFLLNYYKKLF. The rearrangement links TRGV10 to TRGJ1 or TRGJ2. TRGV10 carries the ORF label, with uncertain function. The CDR3 loop spans 15 amino acids. The junction had 12 bases not matched to a gene; V was cut back by 8 bases and J by 1 base.

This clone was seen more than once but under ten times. CDR3 amino acids: CALWEPKANKKLF. CDR3 bases: TGTGCCTTGTGGGAGCCTAAGGCGAATAAGAAACTCTTT. The V gene is TRGV9, the J gene TRGJ1 or TRGJ2. Germline V gives CDR1 GITISATS, CDR2 ISYDGTV (reference sequence). The CDR3 length is 13 residues. Trimming took 3 bases from V and 8 from J; bases not matched to a gene: 10.

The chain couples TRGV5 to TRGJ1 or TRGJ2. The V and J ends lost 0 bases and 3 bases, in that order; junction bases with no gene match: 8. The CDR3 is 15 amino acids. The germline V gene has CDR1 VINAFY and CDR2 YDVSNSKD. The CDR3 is CATWDRPPPYYKKLF. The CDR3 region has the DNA TGTGCCACCTGGGACAGGCCCCCCCCTTATTATAAGAAACTCTTT.

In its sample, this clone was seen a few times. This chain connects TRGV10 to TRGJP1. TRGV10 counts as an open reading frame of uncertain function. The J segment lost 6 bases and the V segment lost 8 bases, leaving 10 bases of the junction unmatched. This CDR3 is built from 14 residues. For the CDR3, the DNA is TGTGCTGCGTGGGATTATTGCCCTGGTTGGTTCAAGATATTT. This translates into CAAWDYCPGWFKIF.

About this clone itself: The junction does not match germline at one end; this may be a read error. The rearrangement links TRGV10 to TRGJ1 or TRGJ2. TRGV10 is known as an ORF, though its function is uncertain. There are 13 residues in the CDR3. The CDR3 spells CATWDPRGYKKLF. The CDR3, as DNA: TGTGCTACGTGGGACCCGAGGGGGTATAAGAAACTCTTT.

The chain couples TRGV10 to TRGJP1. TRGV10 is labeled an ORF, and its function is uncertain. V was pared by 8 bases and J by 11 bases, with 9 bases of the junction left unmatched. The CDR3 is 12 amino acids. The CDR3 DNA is TGTGCTGCGTGGGATCAAAAATGGTTCAAGATATTT. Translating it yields CAAWDQKWFKIF.

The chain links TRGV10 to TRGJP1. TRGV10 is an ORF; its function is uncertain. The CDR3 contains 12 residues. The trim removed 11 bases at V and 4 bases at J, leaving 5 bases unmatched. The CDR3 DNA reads TGTGCTGCGGTCGTCACTGGTTGGTTCAAGATATTT. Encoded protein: CAAVVTGWFKIF.

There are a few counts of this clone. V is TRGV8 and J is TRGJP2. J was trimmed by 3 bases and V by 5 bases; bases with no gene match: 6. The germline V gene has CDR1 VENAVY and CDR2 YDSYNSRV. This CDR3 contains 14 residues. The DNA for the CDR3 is TGTGCCACCTGGGCCCGGGGTAGTGATTGGATCAAGACGTTT. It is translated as CATWARGSDWIKTF.

CDR3 loop: CAYLGHFTGWFKIF. CDR3 coding DNA: TGTGCCTACCTGGGACACTTCACTGGTTGGTTCAAGATATTT. This chain links TRGV5 with TRGJP1. Trimming cost V 12 bases and J 4 bases; bases outside gene matches: 14. The germline V gene encodes CDR1 VINAFY and CDR2 YDVSNSKD. This CDR3 has 14 amino acids.

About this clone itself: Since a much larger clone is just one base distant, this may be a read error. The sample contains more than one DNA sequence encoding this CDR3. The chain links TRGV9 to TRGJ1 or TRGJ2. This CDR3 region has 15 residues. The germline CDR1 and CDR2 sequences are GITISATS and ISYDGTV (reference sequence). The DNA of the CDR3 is TGTGCCTTGTGGGAGGTGCACTCAATTTATTATAAGAAGCTCTTT. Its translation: CALWEVHSIYYKKLF.

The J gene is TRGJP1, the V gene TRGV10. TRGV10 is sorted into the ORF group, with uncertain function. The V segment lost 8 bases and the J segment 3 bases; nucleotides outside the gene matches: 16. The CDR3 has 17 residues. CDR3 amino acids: CAAWDYLEGATGWFKIF. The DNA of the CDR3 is TGTGCTGCGTGGGATTATCTTGAGGGGGCCACTGGTTGGTTCAAGATATTT.

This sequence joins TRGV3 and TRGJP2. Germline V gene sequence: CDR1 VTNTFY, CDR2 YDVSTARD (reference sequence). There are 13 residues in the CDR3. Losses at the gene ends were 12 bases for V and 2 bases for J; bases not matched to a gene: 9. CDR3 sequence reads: CADLGSSDWIKTF. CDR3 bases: TGTGCCGACCTGGGAAGTAGTGATTGGATCAAGACGTTT.

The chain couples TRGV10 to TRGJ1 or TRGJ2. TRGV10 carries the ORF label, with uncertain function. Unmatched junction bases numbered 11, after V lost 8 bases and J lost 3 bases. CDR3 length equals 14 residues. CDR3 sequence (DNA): TGTGCTGCGTGGGATTATAACTTTTATTATAAGAAACTCTTT. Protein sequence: CAAWDYNFYYKKLF.